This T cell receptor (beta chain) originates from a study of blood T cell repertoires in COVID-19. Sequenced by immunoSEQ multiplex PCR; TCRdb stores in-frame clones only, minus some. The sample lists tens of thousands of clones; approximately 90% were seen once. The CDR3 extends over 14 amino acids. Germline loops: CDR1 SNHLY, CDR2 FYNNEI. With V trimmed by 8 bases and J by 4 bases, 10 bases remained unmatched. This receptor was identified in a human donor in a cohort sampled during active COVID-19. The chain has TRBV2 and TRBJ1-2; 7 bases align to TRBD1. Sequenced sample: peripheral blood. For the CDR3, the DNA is TGTGCCAGCCGGGATCGGGACAGCCCCTATGGCTACACCTTC. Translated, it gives CASRDRDSPYGYTF.